This TCR beta chain comes out of a study of stem cell transplantation in POMP-related autoinflammatory disease. This CDR3 is built from 15 residues. V shed 4 bases and J 2 bases; nucleotides not matched to a gene: 7. Germline CDR1 MNHNS, CDR2 SASEGT. As regards this clone: Its antigen is not known.

Libraries were prepared by immunoSEQ multiplex PCR; TCRdb keeps only in-frame clonotypes and omits some of them. Altogether roughly 7,000 clones are present, roughly four fifths being singletons, with the ten largest covering approximately 4.1%. Points from the study as a whole: Across all analyzed T-cell subsets, patients with PRAID tended toward reduced diversity and increased clonality. Fewer unique TRB V-J gene pairings were identified in patients with PRAID.

The receptor was derived from a human donor in good health. The genes are TRBV6-1 and TRBJ2-7; TRBD1 aligns across 8 bases. The sequencing sample was made of a CXCR5-defined cell subset from PBMCs. CDR3 sequence: CASSVFQGAAYEQYF. CDR3 DNA: TGTGCCAGCAGTGTTTTCCAGGGGGCAGCCTACGAGCAGTACTTC.